This is a list of T cell receptor beta chains from one sample in a study of PD-1 blockade in classical Hodgkin lymphoma. Using immunoSEQ multiplex PCR, the repertoire was profiled, and TCRdb retains in-frame clones only, with some absent. The sample includes about 97,000 clones, roughly 83% of them seen just once. Sequences were derived from peripheral blood mononuclear cells (PBMCs), sampled at baseline. The source of these receptors is a human donor with classical Hodgkin lymphoma. CDR3s include the opening cysteine and the closing phenylalanine or tryptophan. Fields, in order: J gene, D gene, CDR3 length, clone size, V gene, CDR3 DNA, CDR3 protein. The D gene is left open where the match is weak. Clone size is shown for a subset of rows, as once, few, many or a class of expanded clone.

j_gene: TRBJ1-6; d_gene: NA; len: 15; abundance: few; v_gene: TRBV7-2; CDR3nt: TGTGCCAGCAGCCGCCGCGGGGCCACTAATTCACCCCTCCACTTT; CDR3aa: CASSRRGATNSPLHF
j_gene: TRBJ2-2; d_gene: NA; len: 17; abundance: few; v_gene: TRBV12-5; CDR3nt: TGTGCTAGTGGTTTGCCCCAGGGGGGCCCACACACCGGGGAGCTGTTTTTT; CDR3aa: CASGLPQGGPHTGELFF
j_gene: TRBJ2-7; d_gene: TRBD1; len: 15; abundance: NA; v_gene: TRBV6-5; CDR3nt: TGTGCCAGCAGTTACTTGTGGGACAGCTCCTACGAGCAGTACTTC; CDR3aa: CASSYLWDSSYEQYF
j_gene: TRBJ2-5; d_gene: NA; len: 13; abundance: once; v_gene: TRBV10-3; CDR3nt: TGTGCCATCTCTAGTGGAGTCGGGGAGACCCAGTACTTC; CDR3aa: CAISSGVGETQYF
j_gene: TRBJ1-1; d_gene: TRBD1; len: 12; abundance: NA; v_gene: TRBV4-1; CDR3nt: TGCGCCAGCAGCCAAGAAGTGACAGGGGCTTTCTTT; CDR3aa: CASSQEVTGAFF
j_gene: TRBJ1-4; d_gene: NA; len: 14; abundance: NA; v_gene: TRBV11-2; CDR3nt: TGTGCCAGCAGCCCGTGGGGGGGGCTTGAAAAACTGTTTTTT; CDR3aa: CASSPWGGLEKLFF
j_gene: TRBJ2-2; d_gene: NA; len: 13; abundance: NA; v_gene: TRBV28; CDR3nt: TGTGCCAGCGCGCGCCAACTCACCGGGGAGCTGTTTTTT; CDR3aa: CASARQLTGELFF
j_gene: TRBJ1-1; d_gene: TRBD1; len: 16; abundance: NA; v_gene: TRBV7-9; CDR3nt: TGTGCCAGCAGCCCGCCGGGACAGAAGAAGAACACTGAAGCTTTCTTT; CDR3aa: CASSPPGQKKNTEAFF
j_gene: TRBJ2-6; d_gene: TRBD1; len: 17; abundance: NA; v_gene: TRBV5-5; CDR3nt: TGTGCCAGCAGCTTGGTACAGGGGGTCTCTGGGGCCAACGTCCTGACTTTC; CDR3aa: CASSLVQGVSGANVLTF
j_gene: TRBJ2-2; d_gene: TRBD2; len: 18; abundance: NA; v_gene: TRBV19; CDR3nt: TGTGCCAGTAGTACTGCGGGACTAGCGGGAGAGCGTATCGGGGAGCTGTTTTTT; CDR3aa: CASSTAGLAGERIGELFF
j_gene: TRBJ1-4; d_gene: NA; len: 15; abundance: NA; v_gene: TRBV7-2; CDR3nt: TGTGCCAGCAGCCCTCAGACAGGCGTAGGGGAAAAACTGTTTTTT; CDR3aa: CASSPQTGVGEKLFF
j_gene: TRBJ2-5; d_gene: NA; len: 16; abundance: NA; v_gene: TRBV11-1; CDR3nt: TGTGCCAGCAGCCATGCGGCCGGGAAATCCGAAGAGACCCAGTACTTC; CDR3aa: CASSHAAGKSEETQYF
j_gene: TRBJ2-7; d_gene: TRBD1; len: 15; abundance: few; v_gene: TRBV23-1; CDR3nt: TGCGCCAGCAGTCAACCGGGACAGGAGAATGAGGAGCAGTACTTC; CDR3aa: CASSQPGQENEEQYF
j_gene: TRBJ2-7; d_gene: TRBD2; len: 13; abundance: NA; v_gene: TRBV5-5; CDR3nt: TGTGCCAGCAGCCAAGGACTAGCGGCCGAGCAGTACTTC; CDR3aa: CASSQGLAAEQYF
j_gene: TRBJ2-2; d_gene: NA; len: 12; abundance: NA; v_gene: TRBV19; CDR3nt: TGTGCCAGTAGCCATTTGATGGGGGAGCTGTTTTTT; CDR3aa: CASSHLMGELFF
j_gene: TRBJ2-3; d_gene: NA; len: 14; abundance: NA; v_gene: TRBV6-1; CDR3nt: TGTGCCAGCAGTGAAGCGGGGGGGGCGGATACGCAGTATTTT; CDR3aa: CASSEAGGADTQYF
j_gene: TRBJ2-1; d_gene: TRBD2; len: 17; abundance: once; v_gene: TRBV19; CDR3nt: TGTGCCAGTAGTCTCGAGACTAGCGGGGGCCCCTACAATGAGCAGTTCTTC; CDR3aa: CASSLETSGGPYNEQFF
j_gene: TRBJ2-3; d_gene: NA; len: 16; abundance: few; v_gene: TRBV27; CDR3nt: TGTGCCAGCAGTTTGCTAGGGCCGGGTAGCACAGATACGCAGTATTTT; CDR3aa: CASSLLGPGSTDTQYF
j_gene: TRBJ2-7; d_gene: NA; len: 17; abundance: NA; v_gene: TRBV4-1; CDR3nt: TGCGCCAGCAGCTCCCTCACTGCCGGGGATGCAGCCTACGAGCAGTACTTC; CDR3aa: CASSSLTAGDAAYEQYF
j_gene: TRBJ1-5; d_gene: NA; len: 15; abundance: once; v_gene: TRBV19; CDR3nt: TGTGCCAGTAGTATGGGGGGATTTCCCAATCAGCCCCAGCATTTT; CDR3aa: CASSMGGFPNQPQHF
j_gene: TRBJ2-5; d_gene: NA; len: 14; abundance: NA; v_gene: TRBV5-1; CDR3nt: TGCGCCAGCAGCTTACGGGCGGGGAGTCAGACCCAGTACTTC; CDR3aa: CASSLRAGSQTQYF
j_gene: TRBJ2-2; d_gene: NA; len: 14; abundance: NA; v_gene: TRBV6-5; CDR3nt: TGTGCCAGCAGTTACTTCGGACCCACCGGGGAGCTGTTTTTT; CDR3aa: CASSYFGPTGELFF
j_gene: TRBJ2-1; d_gene: NA; len: 13; abundance: NA; v_gene: TRBV9; CDR3nt: TGTGCCAGCAGCGTAGCTGGTAGCGGTGAGCAGTTCTTC; CDR3aa: CASSVAGSGEQFF
j_gene: TRBJ2-7; d_gene: NA; len: 17; abundance: NA; v_gene: TRBV7-2; CDR3nt: TGTGCCAGCAGCTTAGCTGTTTTTCGAGCGGCCTCCTACGAGCAGTACTTC; CDR3aa: CASSLAVFRAASYEQYF
j_gene: TRBJ2-7; d_gene: NA; len: 12; abundance: NA; v_gene: TRBV18; CDR3nt: TGTGCCAGCTCACCGGACCCTTACGAGCAGTACTTC; CDR3aa: CASSPDPYEQYF
j_gene: TRBJ2-1; d_gene: NA; len: 14; abundance: NA; v_gene: TRBV19; CDR3nt: TGTGCCAGTAGTACGACGGGTAGATACAATGAGCAGTTCTTC; CDR3aa: CASSTTGRYNEQFF
j_gene: TRBJ2-7; d_gene: NA; len: 13; abundance: NA; v_gene: TRBV11-2; CDR3nt: TGTGCCAGCAGCTTAGGGGAACAGTACGAGCAGTACTTC; CDR3aa: CASSLGEQYEQYF
j_gene: TRBJ2-7; d_gene: TRBD2; len: 15; abundance: NA; v_gene: TRBV7-8; CDR3nt: TGTGCCAGCAGCTCACAGCGGGAGGGCCAATACGAGCAGTACTTC; CDR3aa: CASSSQREGQYEQYF
j_gene: TRBJ2-2; d_gene: NA; len: 14; abundance: NA; v_gene: TRBV10-3; CDR3nt: TGTGCCATCAGTGGGACTGGAAACACCGGGGAGCTGTTTTTT; CDR3aa: CAISGTGNTGELFF
j_gene: TRBJ1-4; d_gene: NA; len: 14; abundance: NA; v_gene: TRBV6-7; CDR3nt: TGTGCCAGCAGTCTTCGGCGGACTAATGAAAAACTGTTTTTT; CDR3aa: CASSLRRTNEKLFF
j_gene: TRBJ1-5; d_gene: NA; len: 14; abundance: NA; v_gene: TRBV19; CDR3nt: TGTGCCAGTAGTCTACAAGATAGCAATCAGCCCCAGCATTTT; CDR3aa: CASSLQDSNQPQHF